This T cell receptor beta chain was found in a study of breast tumors, draining lymph nodes, adjacent tissues. The table lists this clonotype with many counts. The antigen is not known. TCRdb re-called the multiplex PCR reads with MiXCR, one entry per CDR3 protein. The table includes about 230,000 distinct CDR3 sequences, roughly 30% detected once. Findings and caveats of the study: Tumor repertoires ranked between lymph nodes and nontumor tissue in diversity, with V and J gene preferences. The data were judged consistent with most tumor T cells coming from lymph node and expanding in tumor. The lymph node origin of tumor T cells was framed as consistent with a hypothesis, not demonstrated. Tumor and nontumor repertoires were significantly more similar in luminal-like than in basal-like breast cancer.

Axillary draining lymph nodes of breast cancer patients supplied the node samples. CDR3 length: 17 residues. Trimming left V 5 bases short and J 8 bases short, with 25 bases between. The germline V gene encodes CDR1 SNHLY and CDR2 FYNNEI. This receptor was obtained from a female donor with breast cancer. Some clones in this sample may be carry-over from other donors' samples. The sample taken for sequencing was axillary lymph node tissue. The V gene is TRBV2, the J gene TRBJ2-1, with a possible D match to TRBD2 (8 bases). CDR3 protein: CASSHDREGGGRYEQFF. The CDR3 nucleotides are TGTGCCAGCAGTCATGACAGGGAAGGCGGCGGGAGGTATGAGCAGTTCTTC.